These 24 T cell receptor beta chains originate from one sample sequenced in a study of T cell responses to AZD1222 COVID-19 vaccine. Data came from immunoSEQ multiplex PCR; TCRdb stores just in-frame clones and leaves some out. The table lists approximately 130,000 clones, roughly nine tenths of them singletons, with roughly 5.4% in the top ten. The sequenced sample was peripheral blood, obtained on day 0 of AZD1222 vaccination. The receptors here all came from an adult in good health.

The chain's CDR3 is CASSATAQDYGYTF. The CDR3 bases are TGTGCCAGCAGCGCGACGGCGCAGGACTATGGCTACACCTTC. The rearrangement links TRBV9 to TRBJ1-2; D gene uncertain. The V and J ends lost 3 bases and 3 bases respectively, with 12 bases between them. Germline loops: CDR1 SGDLS, CDR2 YYNGEE. The CDR3 contains 14 residues.

The rearrangement links TRBV30 to TRBJ1-5, with D possibly being TRBD1 (6 bases). The V end was cut by 3 bases, the J end by 13 bases, with 19 bases between. The CDR3 runs to 13 residues. Looked up from germline, CDR1 is GTSNPN and CDR2 is SVGIG (reference sequence). The CDR3 DNA is TGTGCCTGGAGCGGACATCAGGGGTTGGTGCAGCATTTT. It encodes CAWSGHQGLVQHF.

The chain employs TRBV18 and TRBJ1-3; TRBD1 matches 9 bases. The CDR3 totals 15 residues. The germline V gene has CDR1 KGHSH and CDR2 LQKENI. V lost 5 bases to trimming and J lost 5 bases; unmatched junction nucleotides: 7. Here the CDR3 reads CASSSGTGLRNTIYF. CDR3 coding DNA: TGTGCCAGCTCATCCGGGACAGGGCTTCGAAACACCATATATTTT.

This chain uses TRBV3-1 (or the pseudogene TRBV3-2) with TRBJ2-3; a possible D gene is TRBD2 (5 bases). Germline loops: CDR1 LGHDT, CDR2 YNNKEL (reference sequence). Trimming cost V 6 bases and J 0 bases, with 13 bases left between them. This CDR3 contains 15 residues. The chain's CDR3 is CASSHRTPSTDTQYF. CDR3 bases: TGTGCCAGCAGTCATCGGACTCCTAGCACAGATACGCAGTATTTT.

The V gene is TRBV9, the J gene TRBJ1-3, with TRBD1 as a possible D gene (5 bases). The V gene's germline CDR1 is SGDLS and CDR2 YYNGEE. V was clipped by 0 bases and J by 2 bases, with 9 bases between them. The CDR3 is 15 amino acids. Here the CDR3 reads CASSVEGDPGNTIYF. The CDR3 coding sequence is TGTGCCAGCAGCGTAGAAGGGGACCCTGGAAACACCATATATTTT.

The gene calls are TRBV14 and TRBJ1-6; D is unresolved. Deletions cut 1 base from V and 0 bases from J, with 7 bases between. CDR1 is SGHDN, CDR2 FVKESK, per germline. The CDR3 loop spans 16 amino acids. This CDR3 reads CASSQALSSYNSPLHF. The CDR3 coding sequence is TGTGCCAGCAGCCAAGCCCTCAGCTCCTATAATTCACCCCTCCACTTT.

The V gene is TRBV9, the J gene TRBJ2-1; 7 bases match TRBD2. Per germline, CDR1 SGDLS and CDR2 YYNGEE. Losses at the gene ends were 6 bases for V and 3 bases for J; bases not matched to a gene: 9. This CDR3 is built from 15 residues. The CDR3 loop reads CASTNGGNRYNEQFF. DNA for the CDR3: TGTGCCAGCACCAACGGGGGGAACCGCTACAATGAGCAGTTCTTC. The variable domain in full, completed from reference TRBV9 and TRBJ2-1, reads DSGVTQTPKHLITATGQRVTLRCSPRSGDLSVYWYQQSLDQGLQFLIQYYNGEERAKGNILERFSAQQFPDLHSELNLSSLELGDSALYFCASTNGGNRYNEQFFGPGTRLTVL.

There are a few counts of this clone. V is TRBV20-1 and J is TRBJ2-7, with 8 bases identical to TRBD1. Germline V CDR1 and CDR2: DFQATT, SNEGSKA (reference sequence). V dropped 3 bases and J dropped 5; count of bases not matched to a gene: 12. This CDR3 has 15 residues. The CDR3 DNA follows: TGCAGTGCTAGTTCGGGACAGGTAGGATGGGACGAGCAGTACTTC. Protein sequence: CSASSGQVGWDEQYF.

The CDR3 bases are TGTGCCAGCAGCCAAGATTGGGCAGCATACAATCAGCCCCAGCATTTT. Residues: CASSQDWAAYNQPQHF. The chain employs TRBV3-1 (or the pseudogene TRBV3-2) and TRBJ1-5; D ambiguous. CDR1 and CDR2 from the germline V gene are LGHDT and YNNKEL (reference sequence). Trimming cost V 0 bases and J 3 bases, with 12 bases left between them. The CDR3 totals 16 residues.

This chain joins TRBV6-5 and TRBJ1-3, with D tentatively TRBD1 (6 bases). There are 14 residues in the CDR3. The V end was cut by 6 bases, the J end by 8 bases, with 17 bases between. From germline, CDR1 is MNHEY and CDR2 SVGAGI. As DNA, the CDR3 is TGTGCCAGCAGCGTAGACAGGAGTATCGACACCATATATTTT. Translation: CASSVDRSIDTIYF.

The rearrangement links TRBV28 to TRBJ1-5, with 10 bases matching TRBD1. Trimming at V came to 6 bases and at J to 0 bases, leaving 8 bases not matched to a gene. CDR3 size: 17 residues. CDR1 MDHEN and CDR2 SYDVKM come from the germline V gene. DNA for the CDR3: TGTGCCAGCAGCCAGGGACAGGGGTTGGATAGCAATCAGCCCCAGCATTTT. Protein product: CASSQGQGLDSNQPQHF.

The V gene is TRBV2, the J gene TRBJ2-7; D ambiguous. Germline values: CDR1 SNHLY, CDR2 FYNNEI. The CDR3 has 12 residues. Trimming removed 6 bases at V and 8 bases at J, with 14 bases between. DNA of the CDR3: TGTGCCAGCAGCTTAGACACTTATAAGCAGTACTTC. Translated: CASSLDTYKQYF.

The rearrangement joins TRBV19 to TRBJ2-1; 7 positions agree with TRBD1. Looked up from germline, CDR1 is LNHDA and CDR2 is SQIVND (reference sequence). V gave up 5 bases and J gave up 3 bases; unmatched junction bases: 4. CDR3 size: 14 residues. CDR3 sequence reads: CASSSRDSYNEQFF. The CDR3 bases are TGTGCCAGTAGTTCGAGGGACAGCTACAATGAGCAGTTCTTC.

The chain recombines TRBV5-4 with TRBJ1-6, with 7 bases fitting TRBD1. Per germline, CDR1 SGHNT and CDR2 YYREEE (reference sequence). This CDR3 region has 15 residues. Losses at the gene ends were 4 bases for V and 6 bases for J; bases not matched to a gene: 7. This chain's CDR3 is CASSPRGTANSPLHF. The CDR3 region has the DNA TGTGCCAGCAGCCCACGTGGGACAGCTAATTCACCCCTCCACTTT.

The J gene is TRBJ2-5, the V gene TRBV15; possibly TRBD1 for D (5 bases). Between the trimmed V and J ends, which lost 1 base and 2 bases, there was a span of 11 bases. The CDR3 loop spans 15 amino acids. Germline values: CDR1 LNHNV, CDR2 YYDKDF (reference sequence). The CDR3 here is CATSRVLGQQETQYF. The CDR3 DNA reads as TGTGCCACCAGCAGAGTACTTGGACAACAAGAGACCCAGTACTTC.

The V and J genes are TRBV27 and TRBJ1-2; D gene ambiguous. The V gene lost 5 bases and the J gene lost 4 bases, with 11 bases spanning the gap. The CDR3 has 13 residues. Germline V CDR1 and CDR2: MNHEY, SMNVEV (reference sequence). CDR3 protein: CASSTNPIYGYTF. CDR3 in DNA: TGTGCCAGCAGTACAAATCCTATCTATGGCTACACCTTC.

The V call is TRBV27, the J call TRBJ1-3; D may be TRBD1 (5 bases). Trimming pared 6 bases from V and 4 bases from J, leaving 10 bases between. CDR1 and CDR2 (germline): MNHEY, SMNVEV (reference sequence). The CDR3 spans 13 residues. The CDR3 here is CASSQDRGNTIYF. The CDR3 nucleotides are TGTGCCAGCAGCCAAGACAGAGGAAACACCATATATTTT.

The chain combines TRBV20-1 with TRBJ1-4; D is undetermined. V gave up 3 bases and J gave up 8 bases, with 16 bases separating them. The germline CDR1 and CDR2 sequences are DFQATT and SNEGSKA (reference sequence). The CDR3 runs 14 residues. The CDR3 DNA reads TGCAGTGCTAGTAGTAGTTCAGGTATCGAAAAACTGTTTTTT. This translates into CSASSSSGIEKLFF.

The chain uses TRBV27 and TRBJ1-1; D gene ambiguous. CDR1 and CDR2 from the germline V gene are MNHEY and SMNVEV (reference sequence). There are 14 residues in the CDR3. The V end was cut by 0 bases, the J end by 6 bases, with 11 bases between. The CDR3 DNA reads TGTGCCAGCAGTTTATCGATTTCCCCGTCTGAAGCTTTCTTT. Translating it yields CASSLSISPSEAFF.

Only one count was recorded for this clone. V and J are TRBV28 and TRBJ1-2; the D is unclear. V was cut by 6 bases and J by 1 base, with 18 bases left in between. Germline-derived CDR1 and CDR2 are MDHEN and SYDVKM. The CDR3 totals 16 residues. CDR3 nucleotide sequence: TGTGCCAGCAGAATAATCTCGTACAGAGATAACTATGGCTACACCTTC. Its translation: CASRIISYRDNYGYTF.

This chain connects TRBV6-6 to TRBJ1-2; 8 nucleotides align to TRBD1. The length of the CDR3 is 14 residues. V lost 5 bases, J lost 5 bases, and 7 bases stayed unmatched. Germline assignment: CDR1 MNHNY and CDR2 SVGAGI (reference sequence). DNA for the CDR3: TGTGCCAGCAGTCAGGGGGCCGTGGAGTATGGCTACACCTTC. Amino acid sequence: CASSQGAVEYGYTF.

V usage is TRBV19 and J usage is TRBJ1-3; D call uncertain. V shed 7 bases and J shed 2 bases, with 12 bases lying between them. Germline CDR1 LNHDA, CDR2 SQIVND (reference sequence). This CDR3 region has 14 residues. The CDR3 DNA sequence: TGTGCCAGTAAGGTCGGTGGGCCTGGAAACACCATATATTTT. As protein: CASKVGGPGNTIYF.

V gene TRBV2 combines with J gene TRBJ2-3; D unresolved. This CDR3 region has 14 residues. Germline values: CDR1 SNHLY, CDR2 FYNNEI. Trimming left V 3 bases short and J 2 bases short, with 9 bases between. CDR3 amino acids: CASSDKGFTDTQYF. The CDR3 coding sequence is TGTGCCAGCAGTGACAAGGGTTTCACAGATACGCAGTATTTT.

The chain is built from TRBV7-9 and TRBJ2-6, with D hard to call. This CDR3 has 15 amino acids. The germline gives CDR1 SEHNR, CDR2 FQNEAQ (reference sequence). Trimming removed 4 bases from V and 0 bases from J, with 7 bases in between. The CDR3 coding sequence is TGTGCCAGCAGCTCCCACCTCTCTGGGGCCAACGTCCTGACTTTC. Its translation is CASSSHLSGANVLTF. Drawing the rest from reference TRBV7-9 and TRBJ2-6, the complete variable domain is DTGVSQNPRHKITKRGQNVTFRCDPISEHNRLYWYRQTLGQGPEFLTYFQNEAQLEKSRLLSDRFSAERPKGSFSTLEIQRTEQGDSAMYLCASSSHLSGANVLTFGAGSRLTVL.